A selection of T cell receptor beta chains follows, all from one sample in a study of blood T cell repertoires in COVID-19. TCRdb's copy holds only in-frame clones and misses some; the assay was immunoSEQ multiplex PCR. Counted here are roughly 150,000 clones, about 85% occurring once; the ten biggest clones make up 8% to 9%. Sequenced: peripheral blood. The receptors derive from an older woman with COVID-19, enrolled during active disease. Each CDR3 is given with its conserved first and last residue. A D gene is named only where the DNA matches it firmly. Where a row states a size, it is once, few, many or the class of an expanded clone; other rows omit it.

- TRBJ2-7 TRBV19 - TGTGCCAGTAGTATGGTACTAGGCGCCCCCTACGAGCAGTACTTC CASSMVLGAPYEQYF
- TRBJ1-2 TRBV7-9 - TGTGCCAGCAGCTTAGAGTCAGGGGCCAGCCGCTTC CASSLESGASRF
- TRBJ1-5 TRBV7-2 TRBD1 TGTGCCAGCAGCGGACAGGGAGAAGGTAGCAATCAGCCCCAGCATTTT CASSGQGEGSNQPQHF
- TRBJ1-1 TRBV4-2 TRBD1 TGTGCCAGCAGCCAAGTGACAGGGGGCACTGAAGCTTTCTTT CASSQVTGGTEAFF
- TRBJ2-2 TRBV5-4 TRBD2 TGTGCCAGCAGCCCTGGGCTAGCGGGGCCGGGCGCCAGCGGGGAGCTGTTTTTT CASSPGLAGPGASGELFF
- TRBJ2-4 TRBV19 TRBD2 TGTGCCAGTAGTCCGGGACTAGCGGGAGTCGTAGCCAAAAACATTCAGTACTTC CASSPGLAGVVAKNIQYF
once TRBJ1-1 TRBV9 - TGTGCCAGCAGCGTAGAGGGCGGGGCGCGGAACACTGAAGCTTTCTTT CASSVEGGARNTEAFF
- TRBJ2-1 TRBV12-5 TRBD2 TGTGCTAGTGGTTTGGTGAGGCTAGCGGGGAATGAGCAGTTCTTC CASGLVRLAGNEQFF
- TRBJ2-5 TRBV3-1/TRBV3-2 - TGTGCCAGCAGCCAAGTCCGACAATGGGAGACCCAGTACTTC CASSQVRQWETQYF
- TRBJ2-5 TRBV27 - TGTGCCAGCAGTTTATCGGGGGCCCAAGTGGAGACCCAGTACTTC CASSLSGAQVETQYF
- TRBJ2-2 TRBV5-4 TRBD2 TGTGCCAGCAGCCCCGGCGGGGGGCCGAGCACCGGGGAGCTGTTTTTT CASSPGGGPSTGELFF
- TRBJ2-3 TRBV9 - TGTGCCAGCAGCGCCAGGGTTTTAGGCACAGATACGCAGTATTTT CASSARVLGTDTQYF
- TRBJ2-2 TRBV2 - TGTGCCAGCAAATTGGACACGCCAACCGGGGAGCTGTTTTTT CASKLDTPTGELFF
- TRBJ1-1 TRBV18 TRBD1 TGTGCCAGCTCACCCACCCGGGACAGGAACACTGAAGCTTTCTTT CASSPTRDRNTEAFF
few TRBJ1-1 TRBV3-1/TRBV3-2 TRBD1 TGTGCCAGCAGCCAAGATTGGTCAGGGGGAGGGAACACTGAAGCTTTCTTT CASSQDWSGGGNTEAFF
- TRBJ1-4 TRBV7-8 TRBD1 TGTGCCAGCAGCTTACGGGACAGGGTTGAAAAACTGTTTTTT CASSLRDRVEKLFF
- TRBJ2-1 TRBV5-1 TRBD2 TGCGCCAGCAGCCCGACTAGCGGAGCAATCAATGAGCAGTTCTTC CASSPTSGAINEQFF
once TRBJ2-3 TRBV5-1 - TGCGCCAGCAGCTTCTGGGGCAGCACTAGCACAGATACGCAGTATTTT CASSFWGSTSTDTQYF
- TRBJ1-5 TRBV5-1 TRBD1 TGCGCCAGCAGTTACCGGGACAGGGGTGGCAATCAGCCCCAGCATTTT CASSYRDRGGNQPQHF
- TRBJ2-5 TRBV6-5 TRBD1 TGTGCCAGCAGTTACTCGAACGTGGACAGGGGAGAGACCCAGTACTTC CASSYSNVDRGETQYF
- TRBJ1-2 TRBV5-6 TRBD1 TGTGCCAGCAGCGTATCGGGACAGGACTATGGCTACACCTTC CASSVSGQDYGYTF
- TRBJ1-3 TRBV6-5 - TGTGCCAGCAGTACAGGCTCTGGAAACACCATATATTTT CASSTGSGNTIYF
- TRBJ1-4 TRBV7-3 - TGTGCCAGCAGCAAACTTAATGGGTCACAGCCACCTAATGAAAAACTGTTTTTT CASSKLNGSQPPNEKLFF
- TRBJ1-1 TRBV6-6 TRBD1 TGTGCCAGCAGTTCTACAGGGGGCACTGAAGCTTTCTTT CASSSTGGTEAFF
- TRBJ1-1 TRBV27 TRBD1 TGTGCCAGCTCCTGGGACAGGGAAACTGAAGCTTTCTTT CASSWDRETEAFF
- TRBJ2-7 TRBV5-1 TRBD2 TGCGCCAGCAGCCACGCCGTGGGGCCAGCGGGACTAGCGGGAGACAACGAGAGCTCCTACGAGCAGTACTTC CASSHAVGPAGLAGDNESSYEQYF
- TRBJ1-2 TRBV14 - TGTGCCAGCAGCCAAGGATCAGGGTCCTATGGCTACACCTTC CASSQGSGSYGYTF
- TRBJ1-2 TRBV9 - TGTGCCAGCAGCGTGGGGGGGTCACACTATGGCTACACCTTC CASSVGGSHYGYTF
- TRBJ2-3 TRBV6-5 TRBD1 TGTGCCAGCAGTCCACCGACAGGGGGCCATACGCAGTATTTT CASSPPTGGHTQYF
few TRBJ2-2 TRBV19 TRBD1 TGTGCCAGTGTTCGGGACAGGGGTACCGGGGAGCTGTTTTTT CASVRDRGTGELFF
- TRBJ1-5 TRBV3-1/TRBV3-2 TRBD1 TGTGCCAGCAGAGGACAGGGTAGCAATCAGCCCCAGCATTTT CASRGQGSNQPQHF
- TRBJ1-2 TRBV19 TRBD1 TGTGCCAGTAGTACCGGCGGCAGGGGGCATTTGTGGGGCTACACCTTC CASSTGGRGHLWGYTF
- TRBJ1-2 TRBV6-6 - TGTGCCAGCAGTCCCCCAACAGGGCTGCAGGGCTACACCTTC CASSPPTGLQGYTF
once TRBJ1-5 TRBV2 - TGTGCCTCCTACGGGGGGTATAGCAATCAGCCCCAGCATTTT CASYGGYSNQPQHF
- TRBJ1-2 TRBV7-9 - TGTGCCAGCAGCCCTCTCGTTTCTGGCTACACCTTC CASSPLVSGYTF
- TRBJ2-7 TRBV29-1 TRBD2 TGCAGCGCCTCGAGGGGGAGCGGGAGTTACGAAGAGCAGTACTTC CSASRGSGSYEEQYF
- TRBJ2-3 TRBV5-1 TRBD1 TGCGCCAGCAGCTTGCCAGGGGGCGGCACAGATACGCAGTATTTT CASSLPGGGTDTQYF
once TRBJ1-6 TRBV20-1 TRBD1 TGCAGTGCTAGTCCCGGGACAGGGGGCTATAATTCACCCCTCCACTTT CSASPGTGGYNSPLHF
- TRBJ2-1 TRBV9 TRBD2 TGTGCCAGCAGCGGCAGCGGGACCAACACCTACAATGAGCAGTTCTTC CASSGSGTNTYNEQFF
once TRBJ1-2 TRBV19 - TGTGCCAGTAGTCTTCAGGTAAACTATGGCTACACCTTC CASSLQVNYGYTF
few TRBJ1-6 TRBV6-6 - TGTGCCAGCAGTACCACAACCGACGGGAATTCACCCCTCCACTTT CASSTTTDGNSPLHF
- TRBJ2-2 TRBV5-1 TRBD2 TGCGCCAGCAGCTTGCAACTAGCGGGGACGACCGGGGAGCTGTTTTTT CASSLQLAGTTGELFF
- TRBJ2-7 TRBV19 TRBD1 TGTGCCAGTACCCCGGGACAGGGGGCCTACGAGCAGTACTTC CASTPGQGAYEQYF
few TRBJ2-2 TRBV11-3 - TGTGCCAGCAGCGACTCGCGGGGGCCCGGGGAGCTGTTTTTT CASSDSRGPGELFF
- TRBJ1-2 TRBV21-1 - TGTGCCAGCAGCAAAGGACAGGGGCACTATGGCTACACCTTC CASSKGQGHYGYTF
once TRBJ1-3 TRBV19 - TGTGCCAGTGAAGACTCCCGAGGAAACACCATATATTTT CASEDSRGNTIYF